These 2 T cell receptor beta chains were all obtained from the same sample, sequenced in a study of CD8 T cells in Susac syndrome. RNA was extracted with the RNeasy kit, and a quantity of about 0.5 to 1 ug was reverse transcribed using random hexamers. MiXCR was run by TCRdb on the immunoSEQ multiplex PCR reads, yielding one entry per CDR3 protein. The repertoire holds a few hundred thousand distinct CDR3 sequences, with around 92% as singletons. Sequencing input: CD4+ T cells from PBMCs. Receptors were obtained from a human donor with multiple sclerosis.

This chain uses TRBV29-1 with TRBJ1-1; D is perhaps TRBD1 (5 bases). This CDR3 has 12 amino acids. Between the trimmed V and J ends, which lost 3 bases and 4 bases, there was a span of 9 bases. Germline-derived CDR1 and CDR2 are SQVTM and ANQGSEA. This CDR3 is CSVEGRGTEAFF. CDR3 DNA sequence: TGCAGCGTTGAGGGTAGGGGCACTGAAGCTTTCTTT.

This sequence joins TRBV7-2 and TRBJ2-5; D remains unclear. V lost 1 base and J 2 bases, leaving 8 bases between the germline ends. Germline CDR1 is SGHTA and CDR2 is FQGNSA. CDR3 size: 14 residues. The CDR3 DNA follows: TGTGCCAGCAGCTTAGGACGGTGGCAAGAGACCCAGTACTTC. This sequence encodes CASSLGRWQETQYF.